The clone carrying this T cell receptor beta chain was counted only a few times. The data stem from a study of T cells in Graves' hyperthyroidism and ophthalmopathy. TCR beta CDR3 sequences were amplified from RNA transcripts. First-round RT-PCR of the TCR CDR3 relied on the HTBI primer set. TCRdb recomputed calls from the multiplex PCR reads with MiXCR, one row per CDR3 protein. The sample yields about 480,000 distinct CDR3 sequences, around a fifth seen once. V gave up 4 bases and J gave up 2 bases; unmatched junction bases: 10. CDR1 and CDR2 from the germline V gene are DFQATT and SNEGSKA (reference sequence). This CDR3 region has 15 residues. Subjects with ophthalmopathy showed a Clinical Activity Score no lower than 3, a NOSPECS grade no lower than 4, and a duration shorter than 3 months.

The rearrangement joins TRBV20-1 to TRBJ2-7; 8 bases align to TRBD2. Sequencing was performed on blood. The receptor was isolated from a woman in her 70s with Graves' ophthalmopathy. CDR3: CSATSGGGGTYEQYF. The CDR3 DNA sequence: TGCAGTGCTACCTCCGGGGGGGGCGGTACCTACGAGCAGTACTTC.